This T cell receptor (beta chain) derives from a study of vaccination and CD4 T cells after COVID-19. As for the study in general: Across the group, participants received two doses of either BNT162b2 or mRNA-1273 vaccine. Overlapping SARS-CoV-2, HCoV-NL63, HCoV-OC43 and HCoV-229E spike peptides were used to stimulate cells.

The ends were cut back, 4 bases at V and 1 base at J, with 7 bases in the middle. Germline assignment: CDR1 MNHNS and CDR2 SASEGT. The CDR3 length is 13 residues. As for treatment: 10-day PBMC culture with coronavirus spike peptide pools or control peptides (ViraFEST assay). There are a few counts of this clonotype. As yet, its antigen is unknown. Oncomine TCR Beta short-read sequencing was applied to DNA from cultured CD4+ T cells. TCRdb passed the PCR reads through MiXCR, listing each CDR3 protein once. The repertoire has approximately 14,000 distinct CDR3 sequences, approximately 28% of them found once; the top ten carry about a sixth.

The V gene is TRBV6-1, the J gene TRBJ1-1; D ambiguous. Sequenced material: cultured CD4+ T cells from blood. The TCR sequence derives from a human donor with COVID-19. CDR3: CASSVTGNTEAFF. In DNA form, the CDR3 reads TGTGCCAGCAGTGTAACGGGGAACACTGAAGCTTTCTTT.